Following are 26 T cell receptor beta chains from one sample sequenced in a study of cytomegalovirus exposure and HLA in healthy donors. The primer mix had 60 Vbeta and 13 Jbeta primers. Sequencing was performed with immunoSEQ multiplex PCR; in TCRdb, only in-frame clones are kept and a portion is missing. This sample contains 130,000 to 150,000 clones. The sample comprised PBMCs. Every receptor here comes from a man aged 40-55 years in good health and CMV-seronegative.

The rearrangement links TRBV18 to TRBJ1-5; 9 nucleotides agree with TRBD1. Germline CDR1 reads KGHSH; CDR2 reads LQKENI. With V trimmed by 8 bases and J by 3 bases, 8 bases remained unmatched. This CDR3 region has 15 residues. The CDR3 protein is CASPNGTGYNQPQHF. The CDR3 DNA is TGTGCCAGCCCAAACGGGACAGGGTACAATCAGCCCCAGCATTTT. Full variable domain (missing parts from reference TRBV18 and TRBJ1-5): NAGVMQNPRHLVRRRGQEARLRCSPMKGHSHVYWYRQLPEEGLKFMVYLQKENIIDESGMPKERFSAEFPKEGPSILRIQQVVRGDSAAYFCASPNGTGYNQPQHFGDGTRLSIL.

The chain has TRBV6-6 and TRBJ1-4; D remains unclear. Germline V gene lookup returns CDR1 MNHNY and CDR2 SVGAGI (reference sequence). This CDR3 is built from 14 residues. Trimming pared 4 bases from V and 7 bases from J, leaving 13 bases between. CDR3 sequence reads: CASSSDSGIEKLFF. For the CDR3, the DNA is TGTGCCAGCAGTTCTGATAGTGGTATTGAAAAACTGTTTTTT.

This chain uses TRBV5-6 with TRBJ1-1, with 9 nucleotides matching TRBD1. With V trimmed by 4 bases and J by 8 bases, 3 bases remained unmatched. Germline CDR1 SGHDT, CDR2 YYEEEE. The CDR3 runs 12 residues. The CDR3: CASSVGTGEAFF. The CDR3 DNA reads TGTGCCAGCAGCGTGGGGACAGGGGAAGCTTTCTTT.

V gene TRBV5-1 combines with J gene TRBJ2-1; possibly TRBD2 for D (6 bases). Trimming cost V 4 bases and J 2 bases, with 13 bases left between them. This CDR3 is 15 amino acids long. Germline V gene sequence: CDR1 SGHRS, CDR2 YFSETQ. The chain's CDR3 is CASSPGLTTYNEQFF. The CDR3 DNA reads TGCGCCAGCAGCCCCGGACTAACCACCTACAATGAGCAGTTCTTC.

The chain uses TRBV6-5 and TRBJ1-2; TRBD1 aligns across 7 bases. Germline V lookup: CDR1 MNHEY, CDR2 SVGAGI. This CDR3 is built from 15 residues. With 6 bases clipped from V and 2 bases from J, the junction kept 9 bases outside the gene matches. The CDR3 nucleotides read TGTGCCAGCAGCCGGGACAGCCTAAACAACTATGGCTACACCTTC. Protein product: CASSRDSLNNYGYTF.

The genes are TRBV7-2 and TRBJ1-1, with D possibly matching TRBD1 (5 bases). Germline CDR1 reads SGHTA; CDR2 reads FQGNSA. Deletions cut 5 bases from V and 5 bases from J, with 18 bases between. The CDR3 extends over 15 amino acids. CDR3 loop: CASSAQVAGQTEAFF. DNA of the CDR3: TGTGCCAGCAGCGCTCAGGTCGCGGGGCAAACTGAAGCTTTCTTT.

The rearrangement joins TRBV10-3 to TRBJ2-2; 7 nucleotides agree with TRBD2. Germline trimming cut 6 bases from V and 6 bases from J; bases unmatched to any gene: 4. Per the germline V gene, CDR1 is ENHRY and CDR2 is SYGVKD. CDR3 length: 13 residues. For the CDR3, the DNA is TGTGCCATCAGGACACGGGGGGCCGGGGAGCTGTTTTTT. Amino acid sequence: CAIRTRGAGELFF.

This rearrangement joins TRBV2 to TRBJ2-3; D gene uncertain. The CDR3 runs to 15 residues. With 10 bases removed from V and 0 bases from J, the gap between germline ends came to 17 bases. Germline V gives CDR1 SNHLY, CDR2 FYNNEI. The CDR3 nucleotides are TGTGCCATCCTGGGCCTTATTCCTAGCACAGATACGCAGTATTTT. Protein: CAILGLIPSTDTQYF.

This rearrangement joins TRBV25-1 to TRBJ1-4; D remains unclear. The CDR3 extends over 17 amino acids. From germline, CDR1 is MGHDK and CDR2 SYGVNS. Trimming took 0 bases from V and 0 from J, leaving 11 bases between them. The CDR3, as DNA: TGTGCCAGCAGTGAATACATGTTTGGAGCAACTAATGAAAAACTGTTTTTT. Its translation: CASSEYMFGATNEKLFF.

The V and J genes are TRBV6-5 and TRBJ2-2, with D unclear. The V gene lost 1 base and the J gene lost 5 bases, with 5 bases spanning the gap. The germline gives CDR1 MNHEY, CDR2 SVGAGI. The CDR3 has 13 residues. The CDR3 protein is CASSYYGTGELFF. In DNA, the CDR3 is TGTGCCAGCAGTTACTACGGGACCGGGGAGCTGTTTTTT.

The chain joins TRBV2 to TRBJ2-1; 9 bases match TRBD2. The junction had 8 bases not matched to a gene; V was cut back by 6 bases and J by 2 bases. The length of the CDR3 is 16 residues. Per the germline V gene, CDR1 is SNHLY and CDR2 is FYNNEI. The CDR3 bases are TGTGCCAGCAGCGGGAGCGGGGGGTCCCCCTACAATGAGCAGTTCTTC. Protein product: CASSGSGGSPYNEQFF.

J is TRBJ1-5 and V is TRBV4-2; D may be TRBD1 (5 bases). Trimming took 1 base from V and 0 from J, leaving 16 bases between them. The CDR3 runs 18 residues. Per germline, CDR1 LGHNA and CDR2 YNFKEQ. CDR3 coding DNA: TGTGCCAGCAGCCAAGGTTTAAGGGGTTGGGATAGCAATCAGCCCCAGCATTTT. This encodes CASSQGLRGWDSNQPQHF.

The V and J genes are TRBV4-1 and TRBJ2-5; TRBD1 agrees at 8 bases. The ends lost 3 bases at V and 8 bases at J; junction bases unmatched: 8. The CDR3 loop spans 14 amino acids. Germline CDR1 is MGHRA and CDR2 is YSYEKL. CDR3 region: CASSQSAGGGTQYF. CDR3 sequence (DNA): TGCGCCAGCAGCCAGTCCGCAGGGGGCGGTACCCAGTACTTC.

CDR3 coding DNA: TGTGCCAGCAGCCGGGGACTAGCGAGATCATACGAGCAGTACTTC. It is translated as CASSRGLARSYEQYF. The V and J genes are TRBV13 and TRBJ2-5, with 10 nucleotides matching TRBD2. The J call may be wrong; the DNA end is better matched by TRBJ2-7. CDR3 length: 15 amino acids. CDR1 and CDR2 (germline): PRHDT, FYEKMQ (reference sequence).

This rearrangement joins TRBV6-1 to TRBJ1-4; maybe TRBD1 (5 bases). The V gene lost 4 bases and the J gene lost 6 bases, with 18 bases spanning the gap. The CDR3 consists of 16 residues. In germline, CDR1 is MNHNS, CDR2 SASEGT. This CDR3 reads CASSVFSGGGDEKLFF. The CDR3 DNA reads as TGTGCCAGCAGTGTGTTTTCCGGGGGAGGTGATGAAAAACTGTTTTTT.

The chain carries TRBV7-9 and TRBJ1-1; tentative D call: TRBD1 (6 bases). Germline CDR1 and CDR2: SEHNR and FQNEAQ (reference sequence). With 5 bases removed from V and 6 bases from J, the gap between germline ends came to 19 bases. The CDR3 spans 15 residues. Here the CDR3 reads CASSQQRDIRPEAFF. In DNA form, the CDR3 reads TGTGCCAGCAGCCAGCAGAGGGACATACGTCCTGAAGCTTTCTTT.

This chain connects TRBV7-7 to TRBJ2-2, with a tentative D call TRBD2 (5 bases). The ends were cut back, 8 bases at V and 2 bases at J, with 12 bases in the middle. The CDR3 contains 14 residues. Germline V gene data show CDR1 as SSHAT and CDR2 as FNYEAQ (reference sequence). The CDR3 is CASRSGSNTGELFF. CDR3 in DNA: TGTGCCAGCCGATCGGGGTCAAACACCGGGGAGCTGTTTTTT.

The chain employs TRBV4-1 and TRBJ1-4, with D unresolved. The CDR3 contains 16 residues. Germline CDR1 is MGHRA and CDR2 is YSYEKL. V lost 1 base, J lost 0 bases, and 9 bases lay in between. CDR3 amino acids: CASSQVQDATNEKLFF. CDR3 in DNA: TGCGCCAGCAGCCAAGTTCAGGATGCAACTAATGAAAAACTGTTTTTT.

The rearrangement links TRBV7-2 to TRBJ1-5, with a possible D match to TRBD1 (6 bases). This CDR3 region has 15 residues. V gave up 4 bases and J gave up 3 bases, with 13 bases separating them. The V gene's germline CDR1 is SGHTA and CDR2 FQGNSA. In nucleotides, the CDR3 is TGTGCCAGCAGCTCGGAGGGGGGGGCCAATCAGCCCCAGCATTTT. This translates into CASSSEGGANQPQHF.

The chain links TRBV6-1 to TRBJ1-6; TRBD1 might be the D (5 bases). The CDR3 contains 13 residues. V lost 8 bases, J lost 7 bases, and 12 bases lay in between. Per the germline V gene, CDR1 is MNHNS and CDR2 is SASEGT. The CDR3 loop reads CASASTGNSPLHF. The CDR3 coding sequence is TGTGCCAGCGCCTCTACAGGCAATTCACCCCTCCACTTT.

This chain links TRBV29-1 with TRBJ1-1; D uncertain. The CDR3 consists of 12 residues. Germline CDR1 SQVTM, CDR2 ANQGSEA. Written as DNA, the CDR3 is TGCAGAGCCACCTTTACGAACACTGAAGCTTTCTTT. Its translation: CRATFTNTEAFF.

V is TRBV7-7 and J is TRBJ1-1, with no clear D. CDR3 length: 13 amino acids. CDR1 is SSHAT and CDR2 is FNYEAQ in the germline V gene (reference sequence). V shed 1 base and J shed 3 bases, with 6 bases lying between them. In DNA form, the CDR3 reads TGTGCCAGCAGCTTAGGTTTCGACACTGAAGCTTTCTTT. This sequence encodes CASSLGFDTEAFF.

V gene TRBV4-1 combines with J gene TRBJ1-6; possibly TRBD1 for D (5 bases). V lost 3 bases and J lost 15, with 18 bases in between. Germline assignment: CDR1 MGHRA and CDR2 YSYEKL. This CDR3 is built from 14 residues. The CDR3 loop is CASSHTPRDSLLHF. For the CDR3, the DNA is TGCGCCAGCAGCCATACCCCCAGAGACAGTCTCCTCCACTTT.

This sequence joins TRBV7-2 and TRBJ1-4; the D gene is possibly TRBD1 (5 bases). Germline assignment: CDR1 SGHTA and CDR2 FQGNSA. The CDR3 sequence is 14 residues long. V lost 6 bases and J lost 6, with 14 bases in between. This CDR3 is CASSSGTSYEKLFF. In nucleotides, the CDR3 is TGTGCCAGCAGTTCCGGGACTTCCTATGAAAAACTGTTTTTT.

The rearrangement links TRBV7-9 to TRBJ2-1; 9 bases fit TRBD2. CDR3 length: 15 residues. Germline V gene lookup returns CDR1 SEHNR and CDR2 FQNEAQ (reference sequence). V lost 5 bases to trimming and J lost 5 bases; unmatched junction nucleotides: 7. This CDR3 is CASSPPSGGHNEQFF. The CDR3 DNA reads TGTGCCAGCAGCCCCCCCAGCGGGGGGCACAATGAGCAGTTCTTC. The whole variable domain, filled in from reference TRBV7-9 and TRBJ2-1, reads DTGVSQNPRHKITKRGQNVTFRCDPISEHNRLYWYRQTLGQGPEFLTYFQNEAQLEKSRLLSDRFSAERPKGSFSTLEIQRTEQGDSAMYLCASSPPSGGHNEQFFGPGTRLTVL.

This chain uses TRBV7-9 with TRBJ1-1, with D tentatively TRBD1 (6 bases). CDR3 length: 14 residues. V was cut by 5 bases and J by 7 bases, with 17 bases left in between. Germline loops: CDR1 SEHNR, CDR2 FQNEAQ (reference sequence). CDR3 bases: TGTGCCAGCAGCAACCCACAGGGAGGGGATGAAGCTTTCTTT. It translates to CASSNPQGGDEAFF.